This T cell receptor (beta chain) was recovered during a study of blood T cell repertoires in COVID-19 (dated by TCRdb to 2020 to 2022). In the study overall: The collaborator samples originated in the United States, Italy and Spain and spanned the acute and convalescent phases of COVID-19. HLA class I and class II types, where available, came from metadata supplied by the sample provider rather than from assay-based typing. The samples were drawn from two sources: the first 160 participants of the ongoing ImmuneRACE study, and approximately 1,300 subjects contributed by 6 global collaborators. The material from the prospective study consisted of cDNA or gDNA derived from T cells, B-cell-depleted T cells, or PBMCs. The repertoires were released in a freely available public database meant as a resource for research on the immune response to SARS-CoV-2. The sample metadata nearly always contained a de-identified subject ID, COVID-19 status, age in years and sex. The dataset comprised deeply sampled blood TCRbeta repertoires from subjects exposed to, actively infected with, or recovered from COVID-19. General conclusions and limits of the study: How much clinical and demographic metadata was included differed by source and by participant, and the metadata was provided uncurated.

TCRbeta CDR3 regions were amplified from genomic DNA by means of the immunoSEQ Assay, a bias-controlled multiplex PCR. As for the authors' bioinformatics: The number of nucleated cells in each sample was estimated from the amplification of reference gene primers within the assay. To quantify the absolute abundance of each unique TCRbeta CDR3 rearrangement, sequence reads were collapsed and filtered. For each sample, productive Simpson clonality was calculated as the square root of Simpson's diversity index over productive rearrangements. Not all clones reach the TCRdb copy of this immuneACCESS table, which keeps in-frame sequences only. Checked studies attribute under half of the gap to unresolved V genes and leave the rest unexplained. V, J and clone size were drawn from that table, and D and trimming were deduced from the DNA. This sample gives around 130,000 clones in total; 88% of them show up just once. The ten most abundant clones make up 8% to 11% of the sample.

Each collaborating institution followed its own protocols to collect whole blood in K2EDTA tubes. Collaborator samples were shipped for TCRbeta analysis as frozen whole blood, isolated PBMCs, or DNA extracted from either sample type. From the cysteine up to the phenylalanine, the CDR3 has a length of 13 residues. Just the 39-base CDR3 DNA is kept, in frame starting at base 1. V has 5 bases trimmed and J has 7 bases trimmed; junction bases matching no gene number 7. Per the germline V gene (reference sequence), MNHEY is the CDR1 and SMNVEV is the CDR2. About this clone: Its antigen remains unidentified. The sample holds no much larger clone one base away, and base qualities are not on file.

This TCR was sampled from a man in his sixties with active or convalescent COVID-19. The source material was peripheral blood. The chain is encoded by TRBV27 joined to TRBJ2-7; 8 central bases correspond to TRBD1. The DNA is TGTGCCAGCAGTCTGGACAGGGTAGGAGAGCAGTACTTC. The translation is CASSLDRVGEQYF.